This T cell receptor (beta chain) was documented in a study of blood T cell dynamics during melanoma immunotherapy. On the study more broadly: Standard first-line treatment here was pembrolizumab or nivolumab plus ipilimumab in metastatic melanoma. Study-wide points: Disease-control patients' PBMC repertoires became either more clonal or more diverse at W3. Clones driving repertoire changes may be melanoma-specific or general immune activation.

Time point denoted: week 3, after first cycle of checkpoint inhibitor. Disease control meant complete response, partial response or stable disease at 12 weeks. The method was immunoSEQ multiplex PCR; TCRdb's version includes in-frame clones alone and lacks a portion of them. Among about 19,000 clones, around 90% were seen once, and the ten largest hold roughly 7.1%. Germline assignment: CDR1 MDHEN and CDR2 SYDVKM. The CDR3 loop spans 15 amino acids. With 5 bases clipped from V and 5 bases from J, the junction kept 8 bases outside the gene matches. Of note for this clone: Its specificity is unknown.

The chain couples TRBV28 to TRBJ1-1, with TRBD1 identical over 10 bases. This sequence originates from a human donor with melanoma. The material was blood, obtained from a patient treated with checkpoint blockade. The DNA of the CDR3 is TGTGCCAGCAGTGATCCGGGACAGGGGAGGACTGAAGCTTTCTTT. Its protein product is CASSDPGQGRTEAFF.